This T cell receptor beta chain emerged from a study of CD8+ T cells in alopecia areata. Study summary: The drug, oral tofacitinib, was given to treated patients at 5 to 10 mg twice daily. General study findings and limits: Normal skin's resident alphabeta T cells are sequenced alongside lesional scalp T cells.

The V gene's germline CDR1 is SQVTM and CDR2 ANQGSEA. The germline V and J ends were trimmed by 4 bases and 4 bases, with 22 bases remaining between them. This CDR3 has 16 amino acids. Treatment: oral pan-JAK inhibitor, 5-10 mg twice daily. This clone was observed a few times. The antigen remains undetermined. RNA was isolated and reverse transcribed to cDNA, the sequencing template. Produced via immunoSEQ multiplex PCR; TCRdb's table is partial and in-frame only. This repertoire shows around 100,000 clones, roughly 47% found once; its top ten account for less than 20%. This TCR was recovered from a human donor with alopecia areata. This sequence joins TRBV29-1 and TRBJ1-1, with D maybe TRBD1 (5 bases). The starting material was CD8+ T cells sorted from blood, obtained at week 24, from a patient treated with tofacitinib. CDR3 sequence reads: CSVAGARGRESTEAFF. For the CDR3, the DNA is TGCAGCGTTGCGGGCGCCCGGGGCAGGGAGAGCACTGAAGCTTTCTTT.